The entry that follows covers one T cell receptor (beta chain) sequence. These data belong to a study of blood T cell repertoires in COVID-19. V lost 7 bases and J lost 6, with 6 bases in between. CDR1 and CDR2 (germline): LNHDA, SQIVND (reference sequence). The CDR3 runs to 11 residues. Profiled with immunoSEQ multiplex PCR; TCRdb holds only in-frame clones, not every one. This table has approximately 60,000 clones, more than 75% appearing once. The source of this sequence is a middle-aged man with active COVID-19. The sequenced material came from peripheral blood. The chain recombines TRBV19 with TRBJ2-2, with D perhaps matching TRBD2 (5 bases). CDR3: CASKLAGELFF. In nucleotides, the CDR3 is TGTGCCAGTAAACTAGCCGGGGAGCTGTTTTTT.